Listed below are T cell receptor beta chains from one sample, sequenced in a study of blood T cell repertoires in COVID-19. Clones were sequenced by immunoSEQ multiplex PCR, and TCRdb holds only the in-frame ones, with some missing. Of under 80,000 clones listed, 70% to 85% are singletons. Source material: peripheral blood. These TCRs come from a human donor in a cohort sampled during active COVID-19. Both conserved end residues are part of each CDR3. D genes are given only for firm matches. Clone size is shown for a subset of rows, as once, few, many or a class of expanded clone.

clone_size | j_call | d_call | v_call | cdr3_nt | cdr3_aa
once | TRBJ2-1 | . | TRBV6-5 | TGTGTCCTTAGGAAGCGACCGGGTGAGCAGTTCTTC | CVLRKRPGEQFF
. | TRBJ2-2 | . | TRBV7-7 | TGTGCTAGCAGCTTAGCAAAGGGAGCATCCGGGGAGCTGTTTTTT | CASSLAKGASGELFF
. | TRBJ1-5 | . | TRBV28 | TGTGCCAACCAGGGTCCGGTTGATCAGCCCCAGCATTTT | CANQGPVDQPQHF
. | TRBJ2-3 | TRBD2 | TRBV4-2 | TGTGCCAGCAGCCAGGGACTAGCGGGAGGAGAAGATACGCAGTATTTT | CASSQGLAGGEDTQYF
. | TRBJ2-7 | . | TRBV6-1 | TGTGCCAGCAGTGAACGGGGGGCAGGGGCTTACGAGCAGTACTTC | CASSERGAGAYEQYF
. | TRBJ2-7 | . | TRBV7-2 | TGTGCCAGCAGCTTAGACGGGGACGAGCAGTACTTC | CASSLDGDEQYF
. | TRBJ2-1 | TRBD1 | TRBV19 | TGTGCCAGTAGTATGGGCAGGGGGTCCTCGAATGAGCAGTTCTTC | CASSMGRGSSNEQFF
once | TRBJ2-1 | . | TRBV5-5 | TGTGCCAGCAGCTTCCGGGCCGAAATAGCGGAAAATGAGCAGTTCTTC | CASSFRAEIAENEQFF
. | TRBJ2-7 | TRBD1 | TRBV28 | TGTGCCAGCAGTACCGACAGGGGCCTTACCTACGAGCAGTACTTC | CASSTDRGLTYEQYF
. | TRBJ1-1 | . | TRBV25-1 | TGTGCCAGCAGCGATTCCCAGGGGCGAACTGAAGCTTTCTTT | CASSDSQGRTEAFF
. | TRBJ2-5 | . | TRBV30 | TGTGCCTGGGGGTGGGAGGAGACCCAGTACTTC | CAWGWEETQYF
. | TRBJ1-2 | TRBD1 | TRBV30 | TGTGCCTGGAAGGGAAGGGGGCGCGAAGATGGCTACACCTTC | CAWKGRGREDGYTF
few | TRBJ2-2 | . | TRBV19 | TGTGCCAGTAGTATAAAAATTTATGCCGGGGAGCTGTTTTTT | CASSIKIYAGELFF
. | TRBJ2-3 | . | TRBV18 | TGTGCCAGCTCACCGGGGGGAGATACGCAGTATTTT | CASSPGGDTQYF
. | TRBJ2-7 | TRBD2 | TRBV30 | TGTGCCTGGGCCAGGAAGGCGGGGGTGGAGCAGTACTTC | CAWARKAGVEQYF
. | TRBJ2-7 | TRBD2 | TRBV18 | TGTGCCAGCTCATTCGCTAGCGGTAGGGCTTTCTACGAGCAGTACTTC | CASSFASGRAFYEQYF
. | TRBJ1-1 | TRBD1 | TRBV30 | TGTGCCTGGAGGACAGGGACTTCGAGGACGGCTGAAGCTTTCTTT | CAWRTGTSRTAEAFF
. | TRBJ2-3 | TRBD2 | TRBV9 | TGTGCCAGCAGCCCTAGCGGAACCACAGATACGCAGTATTTT | CASSPSGTTDTQYF
. | TRBJ1-5 | TRBD1 | TRBV19 | TGTGCCAGTAAACAGGGGACTCAGCCCCAGCATTTT | CASKQGTQPQHF
once | TRBJ1-1 | . | TRBV19 | TGTGCCAGTAGCGGAGGAGGGTGGGGGGAAGCTTTCTTT | CASSGGGWGEAFF
few | TRBJ2-7 | . | TRBV4-3 | TGCGCCAGCAGGGCAGACACAAATGGCTACGAGCAGTACTTC | CASRADTNGYEQYF
. | TRBJ2-7 | . | TRBV5-5 | TGTGCCAGCAGCTTTGCGGGCCACTACGAGCAGTACTTC | CASSFAGHYEQYF
once | TRBJ1-2 | TRBD1 | TRBV5-1 | TGCGCCAGCAGCGCAAGGACAGGATCATATGGCTACACCTTC | CASSARTGSYGYTF
once | TRBJ2-6 | TRBD1 | TRBV19 | TGTGCCAGTAGGCGGCAGGGGGCCTCTGGGGCCAACGTCCTGACTTTC | CASRRQGASGANVLTF
. | TRBJ2-3 | TRBD1 | TRBV19 | TGTGCCAGTGAGGGGACAGGGGGCAAGTATTTT | CASEGTGGKYF
. | TRBJ1-1 | . | TRBV12-3/TRBV12-4 | TGTGCCAGCAGCCCGGGGTGGGCCACTGAAGCTTTCTTT | CASSPGWATEAFF
once | TRBJ2-5 | . | TRBV7-9 | TGTGCCAGCAGCTTTTCGGACAGCGGAGAGACCCAGTACTTC | CASSFSDSGETQYF
. | TRBJ2-1 | . | TRBV10-3 | TGTGCCATCAGTGAGTCGGGCCGTTACAATGAGCAGTTCTTC | CAISESGRYNEQFF
. | TRBJ2-1 | TRBD2 | TRBV5-4 | TGTGCCAGCAGCTCAGCGGGAGGACAATTTAAAAACAATGAGCAGTTCTTC | CASSSAGGQFKNNEQFF
. | TRBJ1-1 | TRBD1 | TRBV11-3 | TGTGCCAGCAGCCCGGGACAGTCTAACACTGAAGCTTTCTTT | CASSPGQSNTEAFF
. | TRBJ1-6 | . | TRBV5-1 | TGCGCCAGCAGCTTGACGATCGACAGGACTGGTTCACCCCTCCACTTT | CASSLTIDRTGSPLHF
once | TRBJ2-5 | TRBD1 | TRBV28 | TGTGCCAGCAGTCCCCGGGACAGGGGGCAAGAGACCCAGTACTTC | CASSPRDRGQETQYF
. | TRBJ1-6 | . | TRBV4-1 | TGCGCCAGCAGCCAAGTCCCCGGGCGGGATTCACCCCTCCACTTT | CASSQVPGRDSPLHF
. | TRBJ1-1 | TRBD1 | TRBV3-1/TRBV3-2 | TGTGCCAGCAGCCGTCGACAGGGGGGAAGCACTGAAGCTTTCTTT | CASSRRQGGSTEAFF
once | TRBJ2-7 | TRBD1 | TRBV7-9 | TGTGCCAGCAGCTGGAGGACAGGAACCTACGAGCAGTACTTC | CASSWRTGTYEQYF
. | TRBJ2-1 | . | TRBV3-1/TRBV3-2 | TGTGCCAGCAGCCAAGAATTAACGGGAGTTTGGGAGCAGTTCTTC | CASSQELTGVWEQFF
. | TRBJ2-7 | TRBD1 | TRBV6-1 | TGTGCCAGCAGTGACAGGACAGGGGTCTCCTACGAGCAGTACTTC | CASSDRTGVSYEQYF
. | TRBJ2-5 | TRBD1 | TRBV18 | TGTGCCAGCTCACCACCAAGACAGGGAGAGACCCAGTACTTC | CASSPPRQGETQYF
. | TRBJ2-7 | TRBD2 | TRBV18 | TGTGCCAGCTCGCTCCAGGGCGGGAGGTACTCCTACGAGCAGTACTTC | CASSLQGGRYSYEQYF
. | TRBJ2-3 | TRBD2 | TRBV7-3 | TGTGCCAGCAGGGCGGGAGGGCCCGCAGATACGCAGTATTTT | CASRAGGPADTQYF
. | TRBJ2-3 | TRBD2 | TRBV6-1 | TGTGCCAGCAGTGAAATATTGAGTGGGTTAGCGGGAGGCACAGATACGCAGTATTTT | CASSEILSGLAGGTDTQYF
once | TRBJ2-5 | . | TRBV29-1 | TGCAGCGTCCGAGGAATAGCGGCAAAAGAGACCCAGTACTTC | CSVRGIAAKETQYF
. | TRBJ2-4 | TRBD2 | TRBV24-1 | TGTGCCACCATTGGGAGGGAGGGGAACATTCAGTACTTC | CATIGREGNIQYF
. | TRBJ2-1 | TRBD2 | TRBV5-1 | TGCGCCAGCAGCTTACTAGCGGGACCGACCTACAATGAGCAGTTCTTC | CASSLLAGPTYNEQFF
. | TRBJ2-7 | TRBD2 | TRBV5-6 | TGTGCCAGCAGTTTCCGATTTAGAGGCGGGAGCGTCTACGAGCAGTACTTC | CASSFRFRGGSVYEQYF
. | TRBJ1-2 | TRBD1 | TRBV6-1 | TGTGCCAGCAGTGAAGTGAGCGTCTACAGGGGAGACTATGGCTACACCTTC | CASSEVSVYRGDYGYTF
. | TRBJ1-5 | TRBD1 | TRBV6-6 | TGTGCCAGCAGTTCCCGACAGGGGGCTAACAATCAGCCCCAGCATTTT | CASSSRQGANNQPQHF
. | TRBJ1-4 | TRBD1 | TRBV14 | TGTGCCAGCAGCCAAGCAACGGGGACAGCAGAAAAACTGTTTTTT | CASSQATGTAEKLFF
. | TRBJ1-2 | . | TRBV9 | TGTGCCAGCAGCGGGGGGACACTCGGAGGCTATGGCTACACCTTC | CASSGGTLGGYGYTF
. | TRBJ2-6 | . | TRBV7-9 | TGTGCCAGCACCCTGGGCTTGGCCTACTCTGGGGCCAACGTCCTGACTTTC | CASTLGLAYSGANVLTF
. | TRBJ2-1 | . | TRBV12-3/TRBV12-4 | TGTGCCAGCAGCAATTATAGCGGTGAGCAGTTCTTC | CASSNYSGEQFF
. | TRBJ2-3 | TRBD2 | TRBV29-1 | TGCAGCGGGGAGCGGGAAATGGATACGCAGTATTTT | CSGEREMDTQYF
. | TRBJ2-1 | . | TRBV5-1 | TGCGCCAGCAGCTTAGGGCAGGGGCTCTACAATGAGCAGTTCTTC | CASSLGQGLYNEQFF
many | TRBJ2-1 | TRBD1 | TRBV19 | TGTGCCAGTAGTATGACAGGGAGCAATGAGCAGTTCTTC | CASSMTGSNEQFF